This T cell receptor (beta chain) is from a study of blood T cell repertoires in COVID-19. A note on this clone: Distinct nucleotide sequences in the sample also encode this CDR3.

Sequencing was performed with immunoSEQ multiplex PCR; in TCRdb, only in-frame clones are kept and a portion is missing. This table has around 400,000 clones, 80% to 90% appearing once. This CDR3 spans 11 amino acids. V lost 4 bases and J lost 4, with 5 bases in between. Germline CDR1 reads MNHEY; CDR2 reads SVGEGT. This clonotype originated in a woman in her twenties or thirties with COVID-19, enrolled during active disease. The sequenced sample was peripheral blood. The V gene is TRBV6-2 or TRBV6-3, the J gene TRBJ2-7; D gene ambiguous. Here the CDR3 DNA reads TGTGCCAGCAGTTTTTCATACGAGCAGTACTTC. It translates to CASSFSYEQYF.